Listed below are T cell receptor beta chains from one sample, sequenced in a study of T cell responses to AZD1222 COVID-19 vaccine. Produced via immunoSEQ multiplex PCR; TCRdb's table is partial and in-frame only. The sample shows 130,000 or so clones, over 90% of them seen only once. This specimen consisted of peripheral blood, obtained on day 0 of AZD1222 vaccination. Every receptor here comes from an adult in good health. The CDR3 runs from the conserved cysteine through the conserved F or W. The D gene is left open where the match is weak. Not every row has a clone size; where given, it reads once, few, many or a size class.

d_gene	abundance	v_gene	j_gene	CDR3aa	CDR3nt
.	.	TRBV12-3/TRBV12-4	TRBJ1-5	CASRGAGSRPQHF	TGTGCCAGCAGAGGGGCGGGGTCTCGGCCCCAGCATTTT
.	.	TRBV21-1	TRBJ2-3	CASSDNSGTTPDTQYF	TGTGCCAGCAGCGATAATAGCGGGACGACCCCAGATACGCAGTATTTT
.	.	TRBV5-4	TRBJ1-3	CASSHGGSGNTIYF	TGTGCCAGCAGCCACGGGGGGTCGGGAAACACCATATATTTT
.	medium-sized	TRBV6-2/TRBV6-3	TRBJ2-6	CASSRTSSGANVLTF	TGTGCCAGCAGTCGAACTAGTTCTGGGGCCAACGTCCTGACTTTC
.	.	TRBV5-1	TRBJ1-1	CASSLRDTNTEAFF	TGCGCCAGCAGCTTAAGGGACACGAACACTGAAGCTTTCTTT
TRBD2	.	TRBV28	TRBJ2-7	CASSLGSGGFYEQYF	TGTGCCAGCAGTTTAGGTTCGGGGGGGTTCTACGAGCAGTACTTC
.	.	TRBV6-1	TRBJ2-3	CASSEARRVGTDTQYF	TGTGCCAGCAGTGAAGCGCGAAGGGTAGGCACAGATACGCAGTATTTT
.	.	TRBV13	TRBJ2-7	CASSLRDYEQYF	TGTGCCAGCAGCTTAAGGGACTACGAGCAGTACTTC
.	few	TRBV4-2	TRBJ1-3	CASSQDVLGTIYF	TGTGCCAGCAGCCAAGACGTCCTGGGGACCATATATTTT
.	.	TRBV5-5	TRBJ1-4	CASSLGENEKLFF	TGTGCCAGCAGTTTAGGGGAGAATGAAAAACTGTTTTTT
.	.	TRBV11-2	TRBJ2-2	CASSLARLDTGELFF	TGTGCCAGCAGCTTGGCCAGATTAGACACCGGGGAGCTGTTTTTT
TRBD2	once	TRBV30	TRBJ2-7	CAWSVRLAGVEQYF	TGTGCCTGGAGTGTAAGACTAGCGGGAGTCGAGCAGTACTTC
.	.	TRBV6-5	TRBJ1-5	CASSPDRTNQPQHF	TGTGCCAGCAGCCCCGACAGGACGAATCAGCCCCAGCATTTT
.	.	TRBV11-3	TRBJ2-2	CASSFTGSTGELFF	TGTGCCAGCAGCTTTACAGGGAGTACCGGGGAGCTGTTTTTT
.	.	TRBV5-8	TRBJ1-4	CASSAGLGEKLFF	TGTGCCAGCAGCGCAGGGTTAGGTGAAAAACTGTTTTTT
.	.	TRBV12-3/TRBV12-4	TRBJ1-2	CASRGTNYGYTF	TGTGCCAGCCGAGGGACTAACTATGGCTACACCTTC
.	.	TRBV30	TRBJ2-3	CAWSVPSSLTSTDTQYF	TGTGCCTGGAGTGTACCATCATCCCTAACTAGCACAGATACGCAGTATTTT
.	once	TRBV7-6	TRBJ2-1	CASSFPGEQFF	TGTGCCAGCAGCTTCCCGGGTGAGCAGTTCTTC
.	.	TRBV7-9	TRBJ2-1	CAYRDHNEQFF	TGTGCCTACAGGGACCACAATGAGCAGTTCTTC
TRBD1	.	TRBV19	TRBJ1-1	CASTPQGAGIMNTEAFF	TGTGCCAGTACCCCACAGGGGGCGGGGATCATGAACACTGAAGCTTTCTTT
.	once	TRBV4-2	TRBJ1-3	CASSQFRSSGNTIYF	TGTGCCAGCAGCCAATTCAGGTCCTCTGGAAACACCATATATTTT
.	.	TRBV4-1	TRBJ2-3	CASSQDLGAGTDTQYF	TGCGCCAGCAGCCAAGATCTCGGGGCGGGCACAGATACGCAGTATTTT
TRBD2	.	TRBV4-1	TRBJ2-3	CASSLLGGADTQYF	TGCGCCAGCAGCCTCCTTGGGGGGGCAGATACGCAGTATTTT